This TCR beta chain originates from a study of blood T cell repertoires in COVID-19. Study overall: Collection of acute and convalescent COVID-19 samples took place in the United States, Italy and Spain.

The CDR3 has 15 amino acids. V lost 3 bases, J lost 7 bases, and 18 bases lay in between. The germline V gene has CDR1 SNHLY and CDR2 FYNNEI. One Seattle source followed patients from active infection through their disease course. The authors' processing: From reference gene primer amplification, estimates of nucleated cell counts were derived. Sequencing used immunoSEQ multiplex PCR; TCRdb keeps in-frame clones, though not all of them. The V and J calls and clone size come from that table; D and trimming were worked out from the DNA. The table has about 200,000 clones, around 80% seen once; the top ten hold 7.5% to 9%.

What was sequenced was peripheral blood. The J gene is TRBJ1-2, the V gene TRBV2, with a weak D call TRBD1 (5 bases). This TCR came from a woman older than 75 with COVID-19, enrolled during active disease. Here the CDR3 reads CASSDLARAVGGYTF. In DNA form, the CDR3 reads TGTGCCAGCAGTGACTTGGCCAGGGCAGTTGGTGGCTACACCTTC.